This T cell receptor beta chain is drawn from a study of blood T cell repertoires in COVID-19. At the level of the study: Some COVID-19 samples were acute and others convalescent; all came from the United States, Italy and Spain. Sources were T cells, B-cell-depleted T cells, or PBMCs; the material itself was cDNA or gDNA.

Per germline, CDR1 SGDLS and CDR2 YYNGEE. CDR3 size: 14 residues. Trimming cost V 0 bases and J 4 bases, with 10 bases left between them. How the authors handled the data: Amplification with reference gene primers provided the estimates of nucleated cell counts. Measured with immunoSEQ multiplex PCR; TCRdb has only the in-frame clones, and not every one. V, J and clone size derive from that table, while D and trimming were established from the DNA sequence. The sample consists of around 20,000 clones, about 87% of them appearing once. The V and J genes are TRBV9 and TRBJ1-2; D is unclear. Sequencing was done on a sample of peripheral blood. This sequence was found in a human donor in a cohort sampled during active COVID-19. CDR3 nucleotides: TGTGCCAGCAGCGTAGCCGGGATCGGCTATGGCTACACCTTC. Amino acids: CASSVAGIGYGYTF.